This TCR beta chain was found in a study of blood T cell repertoires in COVID-19. Looking at the study overall: Samples representing acute and convalescent COVID-19 were sourced from the United States, Italy and Spain.

The V gene end was trimmed by 0 bases and the J gene end by 3 bases; junction bases not matched to a gene: 0. Germline CDR1 and CDR2: SGHTA and FQGNSA. The CDR3 runs 16 residues. In the original analysis: Amplified reference gene primers provided the basis for estimating nucleated cell counts. Assay used: immunoSEQ multiplex PCR; TCRdb lists only in-frame clones, some missing. From that table come the V and J calls and clone size; the DNA was used to work out D and trimming. The table includes hundreds of thousands of clones, 88% detected once. Allocation to cohorts depended on clinical history reported by the participants.

The chain combines TRBV7-2 with TRBJ2-1, with 12 bases lining up with TRBD2. The clonotype comes from a woman aged 45-60 years with acute COVID-19. Sequencing was carried out using PBMCs or T cells enriched from blood (not recorded which). For the CDR3, the DNA is TGTGCCAGCAGCTTAGCGGGACTAGCGGGCTACAATGAGCAGTTCTTC. Its translation: CASSLAGLAGYNEQFF.